Shown below are 12 T cell receptor beta chains from a single sample sequenced in a study of PD-1 blockade in classical Hodgkin lymphoma. The time point here: cycle 4 day 1 (C4D1), after less than 7 weeks of nivolumab. Every patient relapsed after autologous stem cell transplantation, and brentuximab vedotin exposure varied. Only in-frame clones appear in the TCRdb table, and some are missing; sequencing was by immunoSEQ multiplex PCR. The sample has tens of thousands of clones; around 80% are singletons. Source: peripheral blood mononuclear cells (PBMCs), taken before the fourth cycle of nivolumab. These receptors all stem from a human donor with classical Hodgkin lymphoma.

The chain uses TRBV30 and TRBJ1-3, with D possibly being TRBD1 (5 bases). V gave up 5 bases and J gave up 0 bases, with 14 bases separating them. Germline V gene data show CDR1 as GTSNPN and CDR2 as SVGIG (reference sequence). The CDR3 is made up of 15 amino acids. In DNA, the CDR3 is TGTGCCTGGGCAATGATGGGGGGCTCTGGAAACACCATATATTTT. Protein sequence: CAWAMMGGSGNTIYF.

The V and J genes are TRBV6-6 and TRBJ1-4, with D uncertain. The CDR3 is 15 amino acids. V was pared by 5 bases and J by 0 bases, with 10 bases between. CDR1 is MNHNY, CDR2 SVGAGI, per germline (reference sequence). CDR3 region: CASSTGIATNEKLFF. For the CDR3, the DNA is TGTGCCAGCAGTACGGGGATTGCAACTAATGAAAAACTGTTTTTT.

The chain recombines TRBV5-4 with TRBJ2-3; 8 positions match TRBD2. The CDR3 runs 17 residues. The germline gives CDR1 SGHNT, CDR2 YYREEE (reference sequence). V shed 3 bases, J shed 2 bases, and the junction held 11 bases outside the gene matches. In DNA, the CDR3 is TGTGCCAGCAGCTGGAGAATAGCGGGGATGTACACAGATACGCAGTATTTT. Amino acid sequence: CASSWRIAGMYTDTQYF.

The rearrangement uses TRBV2 and TRBJ2-7; tentatively, D is TRBD1 (6 bases). This CDR3 spans 15 amino acids. Germline CDR1 is SNHLY and CDR2 is FYNNEI. Deletions cut 6 bases from V and 2 bases from J, with 17 bases between. Here the CDR3 DNA reads TGTGCCAGCAGCGCCCTTTCAGGGGCACCCTACGAGCAGTACTTC. This gives the protein CASSALSGAPYEQYF. Combining the CDR3 with reference TRBV2 and TRBJ2-7 gives the whole variable domain EPEVTQTPSHQVTQMGQEVILRCVPISNHLYFYWYRQILGQKVEFLVSFYNNEISEKSEIFDDQFSVERPDGSNFTLKIRSTKLEDSAMYFCASSALSGAPYEQYFGPGTRLTVT.

This clone has a single count. V and J are TRBV5-3 and TRBJ1-3; 8 nucleotides agree with TRBD1. TRBV5-3 is assigned to the ORF class and has an uncertain function. With 7 bases clipped from V and 0 bases from J, the junction kept 21 bases outside the gene matches. The CDR3 contains 20 residues. DNA for the CDR3: TGTGCCAGACCGCTTTCCCGTCCGGGACAGGCGGTTTTCTCTGGAAACACCATATATTTT. Translated, it gives CARPLSRPGQAVFSGNTIYF.

J is TRBJ2-7 and V is TRBV11-3, with D uncertain. Trimming pared 0 bases from V and 7 bases from J, leaving 7 bases between. Germline CDR1 reads SGHNT; CDR2 reads YENEEA. This CDR3 is built from 12 residues. CDR3 amino acids: CASSLDPSEQYF. As DNA, the CDR3 is TGTGCCAGCAGCTTAGATCCATCGGAGCAGTACTTC.

The CDR3 nucleotides are TGTGCCATCGGAGGGATCACTGAGCAGTTCTTC. Translated, it gives CAIGGITEQFF. V gene TRBV10-3 combines with J gene TRBJ2-1; perhaps TRBD2 as D (6 bases). Looked up from germline, CDR1 is ENHRY and CDR2 is SYGVKD. Trimming took 8 bases from V and 9 from J, leaving 11 bases between them. This CDR3 region has 11 residues.

The chain combines TRBV2 with TRBJ2-1, with no clear D. Trimming pared 6 bases from V and 4 bases from J, leaving 13 bases between. Germline CDR1 reads SNHLY; CDR2 reads FYNNEI. This CDR3 spans 14 amino acids. The CDR3 sequence: CASRWVGVYNEQFF. CDR3 nucleotides: TGTGCCAGCAGGTGGGTGGGCGTGTACAATGAGCAGTTCTTC.

About this clone itself: This CDR3 is also generated by other DNA sequences in the sample. V is TRBV6-5 and J is TRBJ1-5; the match to TRBD1 covers 8 bases. J lost 7 bases, V lost 5 bases, and 4 bases had no gene match. Germline V gene lookup returns CDR1 MNHEY and CDR2 SVGAGI. This CDR3 spans 13 amino acids. DNA of the CDR3: TGTGCCAGCAGTAAGGACAGGGACCAGCCCCAGCATTTT. Amino acids: CASSKDRDQPQHF.

The rearrangement uses TRBV5-4 and TRBJ2-7, with 8 bases aligning to TRBD1. CDR3 length: 14 residues. Germline trimming cut 5 bases from V and 5 bases from J; bases unmatched to any gene: 9. Germline V CDR1 and CDR2: SGHNT, YYREEE (reference sequence). The CDR3 is CASRMDRASDEQYF. The CDR3 DNA reads TGTGCCAGCAGGATGGACAGGGCTAGCGACGAGCAGTACTTC.

This rearrangement joins TRBV14 to TRBJ1-2; possibly TRBD1 for D (6 bases). With 4 bases removed from V and 2 bases from J, the gap between germline ends came to 8 bases. The CDR3 length is 13 residues. The germline CDR1 and CDR2 sequences are SGHDN and FVKESK. CDR3 sequence: CASSRGQNYGYTF. CDR3 nucleotide sequence: TGTGCCAGCAGCCGGGGGCAGAACTATGGCTACACCTTC.

The gene calls are TRBV7-8 and TRBJ2-5; possible D gene TRBD1, 5 bases. The V end lost 2 bases, the J end lost 0 bases, and 13 bases lay between the germline ends. Per the germline V gene, CDR1 is SGHVS and CDR2 is FQNEAQ. The CDR3 totals 16 residues. CDR3 DNA sequence: TGTGCCAGCAGCTTACCCCCAGACAGCAACCAAGAGACCCAGTACTTC. Translated: CASSLPPDSNQETQYF.